This T cell receptor beta chain originates from a study of shared clonotypes between healthy human individuals. Some clones are missing from TCRdb's copy, which holds only in-frame ones; the method was immunoSEQ multiplex PCR. The sample shows under 2,500,000 clones, approximately 94% of them seen only once. CDR1 is SGHAT and CDR2 is FQNNGV in the germline V gene. The CDR3 length is 17 residues. V lost 1 base and J lost 0, with 10 bases in between. The TCR was taken from a man younger than 35 in good health. V and J are TRBV11-2 and TRBJ2-6; D is undetermined. Sequencing was carried out using naive CD4+ T cells sorted from blood. Regarding subset: CD45RA+ positively selected. The DNA for the CDR3 is TGTGCCAGCAGCTTAGTTGACCTCCCCTCTGGGGCCAACGTCCTGACTTTC. Translated: CASSLVDLPSGANVLTF.